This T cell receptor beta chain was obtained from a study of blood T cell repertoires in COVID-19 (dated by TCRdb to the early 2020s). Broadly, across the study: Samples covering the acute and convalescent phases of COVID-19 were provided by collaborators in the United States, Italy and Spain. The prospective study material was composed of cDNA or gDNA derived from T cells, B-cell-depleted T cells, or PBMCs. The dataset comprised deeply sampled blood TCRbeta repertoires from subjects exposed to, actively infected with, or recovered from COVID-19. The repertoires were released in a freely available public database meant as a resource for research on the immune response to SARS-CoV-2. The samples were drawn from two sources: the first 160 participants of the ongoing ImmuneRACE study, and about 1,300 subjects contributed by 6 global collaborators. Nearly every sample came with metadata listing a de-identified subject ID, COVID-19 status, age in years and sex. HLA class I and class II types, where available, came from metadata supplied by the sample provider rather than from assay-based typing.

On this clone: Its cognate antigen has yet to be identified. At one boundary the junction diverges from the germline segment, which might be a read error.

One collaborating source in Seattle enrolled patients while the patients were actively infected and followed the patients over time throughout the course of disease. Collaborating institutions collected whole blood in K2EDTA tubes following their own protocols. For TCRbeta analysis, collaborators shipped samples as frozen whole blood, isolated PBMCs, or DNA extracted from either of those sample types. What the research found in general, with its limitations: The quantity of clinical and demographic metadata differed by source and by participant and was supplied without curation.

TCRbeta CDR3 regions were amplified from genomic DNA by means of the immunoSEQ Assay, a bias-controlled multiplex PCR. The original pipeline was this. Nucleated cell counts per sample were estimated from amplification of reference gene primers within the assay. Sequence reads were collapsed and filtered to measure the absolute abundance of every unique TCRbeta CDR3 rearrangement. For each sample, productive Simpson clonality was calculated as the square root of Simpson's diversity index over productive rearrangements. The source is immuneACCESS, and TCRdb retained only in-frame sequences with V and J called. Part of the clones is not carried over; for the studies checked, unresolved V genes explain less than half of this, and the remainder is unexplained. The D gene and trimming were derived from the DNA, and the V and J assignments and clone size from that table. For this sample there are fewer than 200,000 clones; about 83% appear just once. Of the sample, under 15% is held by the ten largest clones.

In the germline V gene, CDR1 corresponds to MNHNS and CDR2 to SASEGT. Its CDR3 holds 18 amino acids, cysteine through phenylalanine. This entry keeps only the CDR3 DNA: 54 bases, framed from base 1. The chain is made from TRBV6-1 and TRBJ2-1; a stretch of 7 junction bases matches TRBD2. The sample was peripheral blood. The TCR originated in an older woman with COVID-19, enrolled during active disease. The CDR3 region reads CASSQALGRLSSYNEQFF. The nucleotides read TGTGCCAGCAGTCAAGCCCTCGGGAGGCTGAGCTCCTACAATGAGCAGTTCTTC.